The 26 T cell receptor beta chains listed next were all sequenced from one sample in a study of blood T cell repertoires in COVID-19. Using immunoSEQ multiplex PCR, the repertoire was profiled, and TCRdb retains in-frame clones only, with some absent. The sample lists tens of thousands of clones, 85% to 95% occurring once. The material sequenced was peripheral blood. These receptors were obtained from a man in his sixties with active or convalescent COVID-19.

The rearrangement uses TRBV9 and TRBJ2-1; D gene unclear. Trimming stripped 0 bases from V and 2 bases from J, with 6 bases between. CDR3 size: 14 residues. Per the germline V gene, CDR1 is SGDLS and CDR2 is YYNGEE. For the CDR3, the DNA is TGTGCCAGCAGCGTAGACCCTACCTACAATGAGCAGTTCTTC. Protein product: CASSVDPTYNEQFF.

CDR3 DNA: TGCGCCAGCAGCATCCAGGGATCGACTAATGAAAAACTGTTTTTT. Protein sequence: CASSIQGSTNEKLFF. The J gene is TRBJ1-4, the V gene TRBV5-1, with TRBD1 as a possible D gene (5 bases). V was cut by 4 bases and J by 2 bases, with 12 bases left in between. Germline CDR1 SGHRS, CDR2 YFSETQ. The CDR3 is 15 amino acids. Using reference TRBV5-1 and TRBJ1-4 for the parts outside the CDR3, the full variable domain is KAGVTQTPRYLIKTRGQQVTLSCSPISGHRSVSWYQQTPGQGLQFLFEYFSETQRNKGNFPGRFSGRQFSNSRSEMNVSTLELGDSALYLCASSIQGSTNEKLFFGSGTQLSVL.

The V call is TRBV2, the J call TRBJ1-6; D unresolved. V lost 6 bases, J lost 10 bases, and 16 bases lay in between. Germline loops: CDR1 SNHLY, CDR2 FYNNEI. This CDR3 is 14 amino acids long. The CDR3, as DNA: TGTGCCAGCAGCCCGCCTGGGAGCGGCTCACCCCTCCACTTT. This codes for CASSPPGSGSPLHF.

The chain employs TRBV5-1 and TRBJ1-5; 8 positions match TRBD1. The CDR3 length is 14 residues. The V gene end was trimmed by 2 bases and the J gene end by 7 bases; junction bases not matched to a gene: 5. The germline gives CDR1 SGHRS, CDR2 YFSETQ. This CDR3 reads CASSFQGAGQPQHF. Here the CDR3 DNA reads TGCGCCAGCAGCTTCCAGGGGGCGGGACAGCCCCAGCATTTT.

The chain employs TRBV30 and TRBJ1-4; TRBD1 matches at 7 bases. V trimming: 5 bases; J trimming: 5 bases; junction bases outside the gene matches: 8. CDR3 length equals 14 residues. Germline lookup yields CDR1 GTSNPN and CDR2 SVGIG (reference sequence). CDR3 region: CAWGGDSGNEKLFF. The DNA for the CDR3 is TGTGCCTGGGGGGGGGACAGCGGGAATGAAAAACTGTTTTTT.

The chain joins TRBV4-1 to TRBJ2-1; D perhaps matches TRBD1 (6 bases). Trimming took off 3 bases at V and 7 bases at J, with 16 bases between the two ends. The CDR3 sequence is 15 residues long. CDR1 and CDR2 (germline): MGHRA, YSYEKL. The CDR3, as DNA: TGCGCCAGCAGCCAGACATCAGCTAGGGGGAATGAGCAGTTCTTC. Translated, it gives CASSQTSARGNEQFF.

This sequence joins TRBV7-9 and TRBJ1-2; possibly TRBD1 for D (5 bases). Germline loops: CDR1 SEHNR, CDR2 FQNEAQ (reference sequence). V shed 5 bases and J shed 7 bases, with 20 bases lying between them. This CDR3 has 15 residues. In DNA, the CDR3 is TGTGCCAGCAGCCTACGGGACTTGGGAACTATTGGCTACACCTTC. This gives the protein CASSLRDLGTIGYTF.

This chain uses TRBV28 with TRBJ1-3; D unclear. The germline gives CDR1 MDHEN, CDR2 SYDVKM. V lost 4 bases and J 0 bases, leaving 10 bases between the germline ends. The length of the CDR3 is 15 residues. The CDR3 nucleotides are TGTGCCAGCAGTTCACGACGGAGCTCTGGAAACACCATATATTTT. It codes for CASSSRRSSGNTIYF.

The chain couples TRBV20-1 to TRBJ2-5, with 8 bases matching TRBD1. Germline CDR1 DFQATT, CDR2 SNEGSKA (reference sequence). The CDR3 covers 13 residues. V shed 3 bases, J shed 4 bases, and the junction held 4 bases outside the gene matches. This CDR3 is CSASLQGGETQYF. The DNA for the CDR3 is TGCAGTGCTAGTCTACAGGGGGGAGAGACCCAGTACTTC.

This chain uses TRBV11-3 with TRBJ2-1; possibly TRBD2 for D (6 bases). The germline gives CDR1 SGHNT, CDR2 YENEEA. Trimming removed 5 bases at V and 0 bases at J, with 14 bases between. This CDR3 contains 16 residues. CDR3 in amino acids: CASSARQTSSYNEQFF. DNA for the CDR3: TGTGCCAGCAGCGCCCGACAGACTAGCTCCTACAATGAGCAGTTCTTC. The variable domain in full, completed from reference TRBV11-3 and TRBJ2-1, reads EAGVVQSPRYKIIEKKQPVAFWCNPISGHNTLYWYLQNLGQGPELLIRYENEEAVDDSQLPKDRFSAERLKGVDSTLKIQPAELGDSAVYLCASSARQTSSYNEQFFGPGTRLTVL.

The V gene is TRBV18, the J gene TRBJ2-5; 9 nucleotides agree with TRBD2. Germline V gene sequence: CDR1 KGHSH, CDR2 LQKENI. The CDR3 length is 15 residues. The V and J ends lost 0 bases and 4 bases, in that order; junction bases with no gene match: 3. The CDR3 bases are TGTGCCAGCTCACCACCGGGACTAGCAAGAGAGACCCAGTACTTC. Translated, it gives CASSPPGLARETQYF.

The rearrangement links TRBV6-6 to TRBJ1-6; no definite D call. Trimming shortened V by 2 bases and J by 4 bases, and 9 bases separated the two germline ends. CDR1 is MNHNY, CDR2 SVGAGI, per germline (reference sequence). The CDR3 is 15 residues long. The CDR3 loop is CASSYGQLYNSPLHF. CDR3 in DNA: TGTGCCAGCAGTTACGGGCAGCTGTATAATTCACCCCTCCACTTT.

V is TRBV6-2 or TRBV6-3 and J is TRBJ2-2; D unclear. CDR1 and CDR2 (germline): MNHEY, SVGEGT. The CDR3 contains 17 residues. V was trimmed by 3 bases and J by 0 bases, leaving 14 bases between them. The CDR3: CASSYGPPHANTGELFF. CDR3 nucleotide sequence: TGTGCCAGCAGTTATGGGCCCCCGCACGCGAACACCGGGGAGCTGTTTTTT.

The chain joins TRBV6-4 to TRBJ2-1; weak D call: TRBD2 (6 bases). CDR3 length equals 13 residues. V lost 3 bases to trimming and J lost 9 bases, with 12 bases between them. Germline values: CDR1 MRHNA, CDR2 SNTAGT. The CDR3 loop is CASSDQGGVEQFF. CDR3 coding DNA: TGTGCCAGCAGTGATCAAGGAGGGGTTGAGCAGTTCTTC.

This chain joins TRBV2 and TRBJ2-5, with D unclear. The CDR3 is 13 amino acids. Germline assignment: CDR1 SNHLY and CDR2 FYNNEI. The ends were cut back, 9 bases at V and 0 bases at J, with 11 bases in the middle. CDR3 amino acids: CASLLEYQETQYF. Here the CDR3 DNA reads TGTGCCAGTTTATTAGAGTACCAAGAGACCCAGTACTTC. Combining the CDR3 with reference TRBV2 and TRBJ2-5 gives the whole variable domain EPEVTQTPSHQVTQMGQEVILRCVPISNHLYFYWYRQILGQKVEFLVSFYNNEISEKSEIFDDQFSVERPDGSNFTLKIRSTKLEDSAMYFCASLLEYQETQYFGPGTRLLVL.

V is TRBV6-4 and J is TRBJ2-1; 9 bases map to TRBD2. Unmatched junction bases numbered 7, after V lost 2 bases and J lost 8 bases. The CDR3 runs to 15 residues. Germline CDR1 reads MRHNA; CDR2 reads SNTAGT. The CDR3 nucleotides read TGTGCCAGCAGTGACAGCGGGGGGTTGGTCCATGAGCAGTTCTTC. Residues: CASSDSGGLVHEQFF.

The genes are TRBV7-2 and TRBJ1-5, with no clear D. V lost 1 base to trimming and J lost 0 bases, with 13 bases between them. The CDR3 is 17 residues long. The germline V gene encodes CDR1 SGHTA and CDR2 FQGNSA. This chain's CDR3 is CASSLELWAGSNQPQHF. The CDR3 DNA reads TGTGCCAGCAGCTTAGAGTTGTGGGCGGGTAGCAATCAGCCCCAGCATTTT.

This rearrangement joins TRBV7-6 to TRBJ2-5, with TRBD1 matching over 12 bases. The V gene end was trimmed by 2 bases and the J gene end by 5 bases; junction bases not matched to a gene: 9. Germline CDR1 SGHVS, CDR2 FNYEAQ. The CDR3 contains 17 residues. The CDR3 sequence: CASSLYGTGGRRETQYF. CDR3 nucleotides: TGTGCCAGCAGCTTATACGGGACAGGGGGCCGGAGGGAGACCCAGTACTTC.

The chain links TRBV19 to TRBJ1-2, with D possibly matching TRBD1 (6 bases). Germline V gives CDR1 LNHDA, CDR2 SQIVND (reference sequence). This CDR3 contains 14 residues. With 5 bases removed from V and 9 bases from J, the gap between germline ends came to 19 bases. CDR3 amino acids: CASSAQTPGQRYTF. The CDR3 region has the DNA TGTGCCAGTAGTGCCCAAACTCCCGGACAGCGCTACACCTTC.

As DNA, the CDR3 is TGTGCCAGCAGCCCCCGTCCCTACTACGAGCAGTACTTC. Translating gives CASSPRPYYEQYF. The V call is TRBV12-3 or TRBV12-4, the J call TRBJ2-7; D remains ambiguous. CDR3 length: 13 residues. V dropped 6 bases and J dropped 3 bases, with 12 bases sitting between them.

The J gene is TRBJ2-3, the V gene TRBV5-1, with 10 bases fitting TRBD2. This CDR3 is built from 16 residues. Germline CDR1 is SGHRS and CDR2 is YFSETQ. Trimming took 2 bases from V and 8 from J; bases not matched to a gene: 11. CDR3 bases: TGCGCCAGCAGCTTAGGACCAGCGGGGGGGCAGGGTACGCAGTATTTT. This codes for CASSLGPAGGQGTQYF.

The V and J genes are TRBV5-4 and TRBJ2-5, with D possibly TRBD1 on 8 matching bases. The V end was cut by 5 bases, the J end by 5 bases, with 16 bases between. CDR1 and CDR2 (germline): SGHNT, YYREEE (reference sequence). There are 14 residues in the CDR3. CDR3 nucleotide sequence: TGTGCCAGCAGTTGGGGGGGGGACAGGGAGACCCAGTACTTC. Residues: CASSWGGDRETQYF.

The chain has TRBV6-2 or TRBV6-3 and TRBJ2-2; tentatively, D is TRBD1 (5 bases). Germline V gene lookup returns CDR1 MNHEY and CDR2 SVGEGT. This CDR3 spans 14 amino acids. With 4 bases removed from V and 1 base from J, the gap between germline ends came to 7 bases. CDR3 sequence: CASSFRENTGELFF. The CDR3 DNA reads TGTGCCAGCAGTTTCAGGGAGAACACCGGGGAGCTGTTTTTT.

This chain joins TRBV29-1 and TRBJ2-2; 10 nucleotides line up with TRBD2. Germline V CDR1 and CDR2: SQVTM, ANQGSEA. The CDR3 length is 16 residues. The ends lost 1 base at V and 6 bases at J; junction bases unmatched: 8. The CDR3 region is CSVEVPLAGVAGELFF. DNA of the CDR3: TGCAGCGTTGAAGTCCCCCTAGCGGGAGTGGCCGGGGAGCTGTTTTTT.

The genes are TRBV6-2 or TRBV6-3 and TRBJ2-5, with D uncertain. Germline lookup yields CDR1 MNHEY and CDR2 SVGEGT. With 0 bases removed from V and 4 bases from J, the gap between germline ends came to 9 bases. The CDR3 length is 14 residues. CDR3 loop: CASSYSSGRETQYF. The DNA for the CDR3 is TGTGCCAGCAGTTACTCGAGTGGGCGAGAGACCCAGTACTTC.

The V and J genes are TRBV18 and TRBJ1-6, with 7 bases aligning to TRBD1. This CDR3 has 15 residues. The V gene's germline CDR1 is KGHSH and CDR2 LQKENI. J was trimmed by 7 bases and V by 3 bases; bases with no gene match: 6. The CDR3 region has the DNA TGTGCCAGCTCACCCTCCCTGGACAGGAATTCACCCCTCCACTTT. Translating gives CASSPSLDRNSPLHF.